The 9 T cell receptor beta chains below were found in one sample sequenced in a study of neurological immune-mediated disorders (dated by TCRdb to between 2018 and 2021). The time point label of this sample denotes: technical triplicate 3. Library generation was performed with 5' RACE. Sequencing instrument: Illumina HiSeq 2500. The public sequencing data were trimmed at Q25 with fastp and processed into clonotypes with MiXCR by TCRdb, which kept only in-frame beta chains. CDR3 protein sequences are deduplicated, and each keeps its most common genes and DNA. Here the sample has some 30,000 distinct CDR3 sequences; less than 20% occur a single time. The ten largest clones take up 4% to 5% of the sample. Sequencing input: CD4+ T cells from blood. The receptors shown here come from a female donor with HTLV-1-associated myelopathy (HAM/TSP).

This clonotype occurred many times. The rearrangement uses TRBV7-2 and TRBJ2-5; TRBD2 agrees at 8 bases. The germline V gene encodes CDR1 SGHTA and CDR2 FQGNSA. Trimming removed 1 base from V and 11 bases from J; junction bases left unmatched: 12. The CDR3 sequence is 15 residues long. Written as DNA, the CDR3 is TGTGCCAGCAGCTTAGTTAGCGGGGTACAACCACCTCAGTACTTC. Translated, it gives CASSLVSGVQPPQYF.

In this sample, this clonotype turned up many times. The chain carries TRBV6-5 and TRBJ1-3, with 7 bases aligning to TRBD1. Trimming cost V 4 bases and J 0 bases; bases outside gene matches: 6. The germline gives CDR1 MNHEY, CDR2 SVGAGI. The CDR3 covers 16 residues. CDR3 DNA sequence: TGTGCCAGCAGTTCCCTACAGGGGTACTCTGGAAACACCATATATTTT. Encoded protein: CASSSLQGYSGNTIYF.

The chain has TRBV20-1 and TRBJ2-1; 13 bases line up with TRBD2. The germline V gene has CDR1 DFQATT and CDR2 SNEGSKA (reference sequence). With V trimmed by 6 bases and J by 5 bases, 13 bases remained unmatched. There are 17 residues in the CDR3. CDR3 loop: CSARDRVGTSGNNEQFF. The CDR3, as DNA: TGCAGTGCCCGAGATCGGGTCGGGACTAGCGGGAACAATGAGCAGTTCTTC.

This clonotype has at least ten counts. The chain employs TRBV5-6 and TRBJ2-5, with 9 bases matching TRBD1. The V and J ends lost 1 base and 5 bases, in that order; junction bases with no gene match: 6. This CDR3 has 15 residues. Per the germline V gene, CDR1 is SGHDT and CDR2 is YYEEEE. In nucleotides, the CDR3 is TGTGCCAGCAGCTTGCCCACAGGGGGCGGGGAGACCCAGTACTTC. Translating gives CASSLPTGGGETQYF.

This clonotype came up many times. The chain couples TRBV27 to TRBJ2-1; D is possibly TRBD1 or TRBD2 (6 bases each). Trimming took 1 base from V and 6 from J, leaving 7 bases between them. Germline V gene sequence: CDR1 MNHEY, CDR2 SMNVEV (reference sequence). This CDR3 has 13 amino acids. DNA of the CDR3: TGTGCCAGCAGTTTATGGGGGGCCAATGAGCAGTTCTTC. As protein: CASSLWGANEQFF.

The sample holds a few counts of this clonotype. The chain carries TRBV30 and TRBJ2-5; D not resolved. Trimming pared 2 bases from V and 0 bases from J, leaving 7 bases between. From germline, CDR1 is GTSNPN and CDR2 SVGIG (reference sequence). CDR3 length equals 13 residues. This chain's CDR3 is CAWSNWDQETQYF. The CDR3 bases are TGTGCCTGGAGTAATTGGGACCAAGAGACCCAGTACTTC.

By proportion, this clonotype is medium-sized. The chain carries TRBV14 and TRBJ2-1; 8 bases map to TRBD2. From germline, CDR1 is SGHDN and CDR2 FVKESK. This CDR3 contains 17 residues. V lost 4 bases, J lost 1 base, and 9 bases stayed unmatched. DNA of the CDR3: TGTGCCAGCAGCCCTGGAATAGCGGGACTGTCCTACAATGAGCAGTTCTTC. Translation: CASSPGIAGLSYNEQFF. Together with reference TRBV14 and TRBJ2-1, the CDR3 gives the full variable domain: EAGVTQFPSHSVIEKGQTVTLRCDPISGHDNLYWYRRVMGKEIKFLLHFVKESKQDESGMPNNRFLAERTGGTYSTLKVQPAELEDSGVYFCASSPGIAGLSYNEQFFGPGTRLTVL.

This clonotype was recorded a few times. The rearrangement links TRBV6-1 to TRBJ1-5; 7 nucleotides match TRBD1. J lost 8 bases, V lost 1 base, and 8 bases had no gene match. CDR3 length: 15 amino acids. CDR1 and CDR2 (germline): MNHNS, SASEGT. CDR3 DNA sequence: TGTGCCAGCAGTGAAGATGGGGGACAGACTGAGCCCCAGCATTTT. It is translated as CASSEDGGQTEPQHF.

This rearrangement joins TRBV6-6 to TRBJ2-7; D remains unclear. The germline V gene has CDR1 MNHNY and CDR2 SVGAGI (reference sequence). The CDR3 is 13 amino acids. V was shortened by 5 bases and J by 1 base, with 9 bases between the two germline ends. CDR3 nucleotide sequence: TGTGCCAGCAGTACAGAATATTCCTACGAGCAGTACTTC. Residues: CASSTEYSYEQYF.